Listed below are T cell receptor beta chains from one sample, sequenced in a study of shared clonotypes between healthy human individuals. Some clones are missing from TCRdb's copy, which holds only in-frame ones; the method was immunoSEQ multiplex PCR. The table records over a million clones, nearly 99% of them present only once. The sample comprised naive CD4+ T cells sorted from blood. The receptors derive from a man aged 25 to 40 in good health. Each CDR3 is given with its conserved first and last residue. A D gene is named only where the DNA matches it firmly. Clone size is given for some rows only: seen once, a few or many times, or a class if the clone is expanded.

clone size,D gene,J gene,V gene,CDR3 DNA,CDR3 protein
-,TRBD1,TRBJ2-7,TRBV5-5,TGTGCCAGCAGCTTGTCCCAGGGGGAATACGAGCAGTACTTC,CASSLSQGEYEQYF
-,TRBD1,TRBJ1-4,TRBV7-9,TGTGCCAGCAGCTCGACTTGGACAGGGCGTAATGAAAAACTGTTTTTT,CASSSTWTGRNEKLFF
-,-,TRBJ1-4,TRBV7-8,TGTGCCAGCAGCTTAGGGTGGAGGGTTGCAACTAATGAAAAACTGTTTTTT,CASSLGWRVATNEKLFF
-,-,TRBJ2-7,TRBV28,TGTGCCAGCAGTTTGGTGGTTTGGGGCTCAGGTTTCTACGAGCAGTACTTC,CASSLVVWGSGFYEQYF
-,TRBD2,TRBJ2-3,TRBV6-6,TGTGCCAGCAGTTATAGGTCTAGCGGGAGGGCCTCGCAGTATTTT,CASSYRSSGRASQYF
once,-,TRBJ2-5,TRBV15,TGTGCCACCAGCAGAGAAGGGTATCAAGAGACCCAGTACTTC,CATSREGYQETQYF
-,TRBD1,TRBJ2-2,TRBV5-4,TGTGCCAGCAGCTTGGGACAGGGCGGGACCGGGGAGCTGTTTTTT,CASSLGQGGTGELFF
-,TRBD1,TRBJ2-7,TRBV6-5,TGTGCCAGCAGTTACGTCGGGACAGGGTCTGACGAGCAGTACTTC,CASSYVGTGSDEQYF
-,-,TRBJ2-7,TRBV6-1,TGTGCCAGCAGTGTGGACCAAAACTCCTACGAGCAGTACTTC,CASSVDQNSYEQYF
-,-,TRBJ1-5,TRBV5-5,TGTGCCAGCAGCTTTGGGGGCGATTATAGCAATCAGCCCCAGCATTTT,CASSFGGDYSNQPQHF
-,-,TRBJ1-1,TRBV25-1,TGTGCCAGCAGTGGTAAGGGTTCAATGAACACTGAAGCTTTCTTT,CASSGKGSMNTEAFF
-,-,TRBJ2-3,TRBV5-1,TGCGCCAGCGTCGGACAGCCTAGCACAGATACGCAGTATTTT,CASVGQPSTDTQYF
-,-,TRBJ2-1,TRBV5-1,TGCGCCAGCAGCTTAGCGGGTAAAACCCATAGCTCCTACAATGAGCAGTTCTTC,CASSLAGKTHSSYNEQFF
-,-,TRBJ2-7,TRBV30,TGTGCCTGGAGCCGACCCCGCCCCAGCTCCTACGAGCAGTACTTC,CAWSRPRPSSYEQYF
-,TRBD2,TRBJ2-1,TRBV5-1,TGCGCCAGCAGCTTACTAGCGACGGAGGGTGAGCAGTTCTTC,CASSLLATEGEQFF
-,-,TRBJ2-4,TRBV11-2,TGTGCCAGCAGCTCCCTAAGACAGAAAAACATTCAGTACTTC,CASSSLRQKNIQYF
-,-,TRBJ2-6,TRBV4-1,TGCGCCAGCAGCTACGACCCCTCTGGGGCCAACGTCCTGACTTTC,CASSYDPSGANVLTF
-,-,TRBJ2-1,TRBV13,TGTGCCAGCAGCTTAATAGGGTCCTCCTACAATGAGCAGTTCTTC,CASSLIGSSYNEQFF
-,-,TRBJ1-1,TRBV7-9,TGTGCCAGCAGCCTTAGTTCAACAGCCTACACTGAAGCTTTCTTT,CASSLSSTAYTEAFF
-,-,TRBJ2-2,TRBV2,TGTGCCAGCAGTAAAGAGTATTCTCCCGGGGAGCTGTTTTTT,CASSKEYSPGELFF
-,TRBD1,TRBJ2-1,TRBV19,TGTGCCAGTAGTATCGGTACAGGGGGCGCGGGGCAGTTCTTC,CASSIGTGGAGQFF
-,-,TRBJ2-1,TRBV9,TGTGCCAGCAGCGTAGATCGGTGGGAATCGGATGAGCAGTTCTTC,CASSVDRWESDEQFF
-,-,TRBJ2-5,TRBV5-1,TGCGCCAGCAGCTTGATCCCAGGGAGGAGCCAAGAGACCCAGTACTTC,CASSLIPGRSQETQYF
-,-,TRBJ2-3,TRBV10-1,TGCGCCAGCAGTGAGATCAGCACAGATACGCAGTATTTT,CASSEISTDTQYF
-,TRBD1,TRBJ2-7,TRBV10-1,TGCGCCAGCAGTAAAGGACAGGGCTCGACCTACGAGCAGTACTTC,CASSKGQGSTYEQYF
-,TRBD1,TRBJ1-4,TRBV5-1,TGCGCCAGCAGCTTGGCCGGGGGGACAGGCAAACTGTTTTTT,CASSLAGGTGKLFF
-,-,TRBJ1-2,TRBV28,TGTGCCAGCAGTCCAACATCTTATGGCTACACCTTC,CASSPTSYGYTF
once,-,TRBJ1-2,TRBV7-9,TGTGCCAGCAGCTTAGAGGGTAACTATGGCTACACCTTC,CASSLEGNYGYTF
-,-,TRBJ2-3,TRBV10-1,TGCGCCAGCAGTGAGCGGGATCCGAGGGCAGATACGCAGTATTTT,CASSERDPRADTQYF
-,-,TRBJ1-1,TRBV29-1,TGCAGTCACGATTCTGGAACTGAAGCTTTCTTT,CSHDSGTEAFF
-,TRBD2,TRBJ2-7,TRBV28,TGTGCCAGCAGCTCATCTAGCGGGAGCTCCTACGAGCAGTACTTC,CASSSSSGSSYEQYF
-,-,TRBJ2-1,TRBV4-3,TGCGCCAGCAGCCAAGTCGGGGGGCTCTACAATGAGCAGTTCTTC,CASSQVGGLYNEQFF
-,-,TRBJ1-1,TRBV7-3,TGTGCCAGCAGCTCCACAGGGTTAACTGAAGCTTTCTTT,CASSSTGLTEAFF
once,TRBD2,TRBJ2-1,TRBV7-9,TGTGCCAGCAGCCGTGAACTAGCGGGAGTAAATGAGCAGTTCTTC,CASSRELAGVNEQFF
-,TRBD1,TRBJ1-2,TRBV9,TGTGCCAGCAGCGCTGGACAGGGGACCAACTATGGCTACACCTTC,CASSAGQGTNYGYTF
-,TRBD1,TRBJ2-5,TRBV4-1,TGCGCCAGCAGCACCGCGACAGGGGACGAGACCCAGTACTTC,CASSTATGDETQYF
-,-,TRBJ2-5,TRBV5-5,TGTGCCAGCAGCTCCCGGACAGAAGAGACCCAGTACTTC,CASSSRTEETQYF
once,-,TRBJ1-1,TRBV20-1,TGCAGTGCCCAGGGCACTGAAGCTTTCTTT,CSAQGTEAFF
-,-,TRBJ1-2,TRBV28,TGTGCCAGCAGCTCGGGGGGAGCTAACTATGGCTACACCTTC,CASSSGGANYGYTF
-,TRBD1,TRBJ2-3,TRBV19,TGTGCCAGTAGTATATGGGCAGGGGGAAGCACAGATACGCAGTATTTT,CASSIWAGGSTDTQYF
-,TRBD2,TRBJ2-7,TRBV27,TGTGCCAGCAGTTTACTGGCGGGAGCATTGTACGAGCAGTACTTC,CASSLLAGALYEQYF
once,TRBD1,TRBJ1-5,TRBV10-1,TGCGCCAGCAAATCGGGACAGGGCATTCAGCCCCAGCATTTT,CASKSGQGIQPQHF
-,TRBD2,TRBJ2-1,TRBV29-1,TGCAGCGTTGACCCGAGACTAGCGGGGGGGAGCTCCTACAATGAGCAGTTCTTC,CSVDPRLAGGSSYNEQFF
-,-,TRBJ2-7,TRBV28,TGTGCCAGCGGACAGACAACTACGAAGCAGTACTTC,CASGQTTTKQYF
-,-,TRBJ2-7,TRBV30,TGTGCCTGGAGTTGGAGTTTAAAGTCATACGAGCAGTACTTC,CAWSWSLKSYEQYF
-,-,TRBJ2-2,TRBV11-3,TGTGCCAGCAGCTTAGCCCTTCCCGTGGCCCCCAACACCGGGGAGCTGTTTTTT,CASSLALPVAPNTGELFF
-,-,TRBJ1-3,TRBV28,TGTGCCACGATAGAAAGGGGAAACACCATATATTTT,CATIERGNTIYF
-,TRBD1,TRBJ2-7,TRBV18,TGTGCCAGCTCACCGAGGGCCGGGACAGGGAACTATGAGCAGTACTTC,CASSPRAGTGNYEQYF
-,-,TRBJ2-7,TRBV6-6,TGTGCCAGCAGAGTAGCCGGAGATGAGTACGAGCAGTACTTC,CASRVAGDEYEQYF
-,TRBD2,TRBJ2-4,TRBV9,TGTGCCAGCAGTAAACTAGCGGACGGTCTAGCCAAAAACATTCAGTACTTC,CASSKLADGLAKNIQYF
-,TRBD2,TRBJ2-3,TRBV4-3,TGCGCCAGCAGCCAAGAGGTCGGCGCTAGCGGGAGGGAGACAGATACGCAGTATTTT,CASSQEVGASGRETDTQYF
-,-,TRBJ2-3,TRBV10-3,TGTGCCATCAGATTTTCGACTCGCTCAGAGCAGTATTTT,CAIRFSTRSEQYF